This T cell receptor (beta chain) emerged from a study of shared clonotypes between healthy human individuals. The CDR3 runs 16 residues. V lost 1 base and J lost 7; bases outside the gene matches: 7. CDR1 LNHDA and CDR2 SQIVND come from the germline V gene (reference sequence). Some clones are missing from TCRdb's copy, which holds only in-frame ones; the method was immunoSEQ multiplex PCR. The table has 650,000 to 800,000 clones, around 70% seen once; the top ten hold 1.8%. This clone was recorded once. Sequencing was performed on memory CD4+ T cells sorted from blood. Documented subset: CD45RA-negative fraction. This chain links TRBV19 with TRBJ1-5, with 10 positions matching TRBD1. The receptor was isolated from a woman aged 25 to 39 in good health. The chain's CDR3 is CASSIAGGQGRQPQHF. The CDR3 bases are TGTGCCAGTAGTATAGCGGGGGGACAGGGGAGGCAGCCCCAGCATTTT.